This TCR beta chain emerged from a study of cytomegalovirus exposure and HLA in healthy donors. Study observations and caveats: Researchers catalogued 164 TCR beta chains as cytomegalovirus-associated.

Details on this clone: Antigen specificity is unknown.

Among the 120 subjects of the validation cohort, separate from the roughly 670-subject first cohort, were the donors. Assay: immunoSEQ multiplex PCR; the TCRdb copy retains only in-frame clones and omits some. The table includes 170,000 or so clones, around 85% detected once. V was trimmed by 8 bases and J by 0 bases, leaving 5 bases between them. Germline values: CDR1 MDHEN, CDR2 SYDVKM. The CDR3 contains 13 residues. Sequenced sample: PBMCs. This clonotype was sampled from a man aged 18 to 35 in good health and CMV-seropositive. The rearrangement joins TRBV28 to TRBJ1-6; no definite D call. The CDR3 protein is CASSFSYNSPLHF. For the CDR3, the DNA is TGTGCCAGCTCTTTCTCCTATAATTCACCCCTCCACTTT.